The 32 T cell receptor beta chains listed next were all sequenced from one sample in a study of identical twins. Via MiXCR, TCRdb re-called the 5' RACE reads, giving one row per CDR3 protein. The sample has some 790,000 distinct CDR3 sequences, 18% seen once; the top ten hold around 13%. This same sample was also part of a study on T cells expressing NK-cell markers.

Sequenced: PBMCs. The receptors here all came from a woman under 30 in good health.

This rearrangement joins TRBV6-1 to TRBJ2-5; 7 bases agree with TRBD1. The CDR3 has 15 residues. CDR1 and CDR2 (germline): MNHNS, SASEGT. The ends lost 8 bases at V and 3 bases at J; junction bases unmatched: 12. The CDR3 bases are TGTGCCAGCGGAGAGACAGGGTCCGCCAAAGAGACCCAGTACTTC. It translates to CASGETGSAKETQYF.

Only a few counts were recorded for this clonotype. The chain carries TRBV3-1 and TRBJ2-1; 13 bases align to TRBD2. The V gene end was trimmed by 6 bases and the J gene end by 7 bases; junction bases not matched to a gene: 9. Per the germline V gene, CDR1 is LGHDT and CDR2 is YNNKEL (reference sequence). The CDR3 sequence is 16 residues long. The CDR3: CASRRTSGRAQNEQFF. In DNA, the CDR3 is TGTGCCAGCAGGCGAACTAGCGGGAGGGCCCAGAATGAGCAGTTCTTC.

This clonotype was detected only a few times. This sequence joins TRBV20-1 and TRBJ2-7, with D possibly called TRBD1 or TRBD2 (5 bases each). CDR3 length equals 13 residues. The germline CDR1 and CDR2 sequences are DFQATT and SNEGSKA (reference sequence). V was clipped by 3 bases and J by 2 bases, with 11 bases between them. CDR3 sequence: CSASGLGPYEQYF. The CDR3 region has the DNA TGCAGTGCTAGCGGACTGGGGCCCTACGAGCAGTACTTC.

This clonotype has at least ten counts. The J gene is TRBJ2-2, the V gene TRBV7-2; a weak D match, TRBD2 (6 bases). This CDR3 has 15 amino acids. Germline loops: CDR1 SGHTA, CDR2 FQGNSA. Trimming stripped 2 bases from V and 2 bases from J, with 9 bases between. As DNA, the CDR3 is TGTGCCAGCAGCTTACCGGGAGCCAACACCGGGGAGCTGTTTTTT. It is translated as CASSLPGANTGELFF.

There are a few counts of this clonotype. V usage is TRBV24-1 and J usage is TRBJ2-7; a weak D match, TRBD2 (5 bases). The CDR3 runs to 12 residues. The ends were cut back, 4 bases at V and 8 bases at J, with 11 bases in the middle. Germline V lookup: CDR1 KGHDR, CDR2 SFDVKD. The CDR3 DNA reads as TGTGCCACCAGTGAGCCCTCGGGAAAGCAGTACTTC. This codes for CATSEPSGKQYF.

This clonotype was detected only a few times. In DNA form, the CDR3 reads TGTGCCAGCTCAAGGGGGGCTACCCAAGGCTACACCTTC. This gives the protein CASSRGATQGYTF. J is TRBJ1-2 and V is TRBV9, with D perhaps matching TRBD1 (6 bases). V was clipped by 7 bases and J by 8 bases, with 18 bases between them. The CDR3 length is 13 residues. The V gene's germline CDR1 is SGDLS and CDR2 YYNGEE.

J is TRBJ2-7 and V is TRBV6-1; 10 nucleotides match TRBD2. There are 15 residues in the CDR3. CDR1 is MNHNS and CDR2 is SASEGT in the germline V gene. The V gene end was trimmed by 5 bases and the J gene end by 5 bases; junction bases not matched to a gene: 9. In nucleotides, the CDR3 is TGTGCCAGCAGTCCTGAAGCGGGGGGGCACGACGAGCAGTACTTC. Translating gives CASSPEAGGHDEQYF.

This clonotype was found a few times. The chain employs TRBV6-2 or TRBV6-3 and TRBJ2-7, with 7 positions matching TRBD1. V lost 6 bases and J lost 6; bases outside the gene matches: 11. Germline values: CDR1 MNHEY, CDR2 SVGEGT. The CDR3 spans 14 residues. The CDR3 is CASSPTGFRGEQYF. CDR3 nucleotide sequence: TGTGCCAGCAGCCCGACAGGGTTCCGGGGCGAGCAGTACTTC.

The rearrangement uses TRBV29-1 and TRBJ1-1; 8 positions agree with TRBD1. The CDR3 is 14 residues long. Unmatched junction bases numbered 6, after V lost 2 bases and J lost 4 bases. The germline CDR1 and CDR2 sequences are SQVTM and ANQGSEA. The CDR3 is CSVENTGGTTEAFF. In DNA, the CDR3 is TGCAGCGTTGAAAATACAGGGGGGACCACTGAAGCTTTCTTT.

This clonotype was counted between two and nine times. The chain couples TRBV29-1 to TRBJ1-1; D unclear. Germline CDR1 reads SQVTM; CDR2 reads ANQGSEA. V was cut by 6 bases and J by 0 bases, with 17 bases left in between. The CDR3 is made up of 15 amino acids. Here the CDR3 DNA reads TGCAGCGTCGCCCCTCGGTGGTTTATGAACACTGAAGCTTTCTTT. Its translation: CSVAPRWFMNTEAFF.

This clonotype showed up just a few times. The rearrangement uses TRBV11-2 and TRBJ2-7; TRBD2 aligns across 9 bases. Germline assignment: CDR1 SGHAT and CDR2 FQNNGV. J gave up 3 bases and V 6 bases, and 3 bases lay outside the gene matches. The CDR3 covers 13 residues. The CDR3 sequence: CASRSSGIYEQYF. CDR3 in DNA: TGTGCCAGCAGGTCTAGCGGGATCTACGAGCAGTACTTC. Variable domain in full (rest from reference TRBV11-2 and TRBJ2-7): EAGVAQSPRYKIIEKRQSVAFWCNPISGHATLYWYQQILGQGPKLLIQFQNNGVVDDSQLPKDRFSAERLKGVDSTLKIQPAKLEDSAVYLCASRSSGIYEQYFGPGTRLTVT.

This clonotype was observed a few times. The V and J genes are TRBV10-3 and TRBJ2-1; possibly TRBD2 for D (5 bases). The V and J ends lost 4 bases and 3 bases respectively, with 10 bases between them. Germline loops: CDR1 ENHRY, CDR2 SYGVKD. This CDR3 is 14 amino acids long. CDR3 loop: CAISAPGDYNEQFF. CDR3 in DNA: TGTGCCATCAGTGCACCCGGGGACTACAATGAGCAGTTCTTC.

The J gene is TRBJ2-7, the V gene TRBV11-2, with D perhaps being TRBD1 or TRBD2 (5 bases each). Trimming removed 5 bases from V and 4 bases from J, with 12 bases in between. This CDR3 comprises 13 residues. CDR1 SGHAT and CDR2 FQNNGV come from the germline V gene. The CDR3 reads CASSDGTGYEQYF. The CDR3 DNA reads TGTGCCAGCAGCGACGGGACCGGTTACGAGCAGTACTTC. The complete variable domain, with remaining parts taken from reference TRBV11-2 and TRBJ2-7, reads EAGVAQSPRYKIIEKRQSVAFWCNPISGHATLYWYQQILGQGPKLLIQFQNNGVVDDSQLPKDRFSAERLKGVDSTLKIQPAKLEDSAVYLCASSDGTGYEQYFGPGTRLTVT.

J is TRBJ2-7 and V is TRBV5-4, with 8 bases that match TRBD1. The CDR3 sequence is 20 residues long. V was clipped by 1 base and J by 1 base; unmatched bases: 19. Germline-derived CDR1 and CDR2 are SGHNT and YYREEE (reference sequence). In DNA form, the CDR3 reads TGTGCCAGCAGCTTGAGGGGTAGGACAGGGCTCGACAGTTCATCCTACGAGCAGTACTTC. Protein: CASSLRGRTGLDSSSYEQYF.

This clonotype was detected a few times. The CDR3 spells CASSLLARGNTEAFF. The CDR3, as DNA: TGTGCCAGCAGCTTACTCGCTCGGGGGAACACTGAAGCTTTCTTT. This chain uses TRBV7-3 with TRBJ1-1, with D unclear. The CDR3 length is 15 residues. Trimming cost V 2 bases and J 1 base, with 11 bases left between them. From germline, CDR1 is SGHTA and CDR2 FQGTGA.

The chain couples TRBV6-2 or TRBV6-3 to TRBJ1-1, with D possibly TRBD1 on 6 matching bases. The CDR3 sequence is 13 residues long. V dropped 7 bases and J dropped 5 bases, with 14 bases sitting between them. Germline assignment: CDR1 MNHEY and CDR2 SVGEGT. The CDR3 sequence: CASTRGARTEAFF. The DNA of the CDR3 is TGTGCCAGCACGCGGGGGGCGCGGACTGAAGCTTTCTTT.

Notes on this clonotype: The junction departs from the called germline gene at one end, perhaps through a read error. The chain uses TRBV6-1 and TRBJ2-7; 9 bases map to TRBD1. The CDR3 length is 9 residues. The germline gives CDR1 MNHNS, CDR2 SASEGT. The CDR3 DNA sequence: TGTGCCAGCGGGGACAGGGAGAGCTTC. This translates into CASGDRESF.

A few counts support this clonotype. The genes are TRBV12-3 or TRBV12-4 and TRBJ1-1, with 8 positions matching TRBD1. The ends lost 7 bases at V and 6 bases at J; junction bases unmatched: 7. The CDR3 has 13 amino acids. CDR3 DNA sequence: TGTGCCAGCACCTCAGGGGGCTTACCTGAAGCTTTCTTT. Translated, it gives CASTSGGLPEAFF.

In its sample, this clonotype was seen a few times. In DNA form, the CDR3 reads TGTGCCAGCAGCTCCAAGCGGGAGTCGGGTGTGGATACGCAGTATTTT. It is translated as CASSSKRESGVDTQYF. The chain carries TRBV7-9 and TRBJ2-3; 8 bases align to TRBD2. The CDR3 extends over 16 amino acids. V was clipped by 4 bases and J by 6 bases; unmatched bases: 12. The germline CDR1 and CDR2 sequences are SEHNR and FQNEAQ (reference sequence). The full variable domain, its missing parts supplied by reference TRBV7-9 and TRBJ2-3, is DTGVSQNPRHKITKRGQNVTFRCDPISEHNRLYWYRQTLGQGPEFLTYFQNEAQLEKSRLLSDRFSAERPKGSFSTLEIQRTEQGDSAMYLCASSSKRESGVDTQYFGPGTRLTVL.

This chain links TRBV20-1 with TRBJ1-1, with D uncertain. V dropped 2 bases and J dropped 8 bases, with 12 bases sitting between them. The CDR3 spans 12 residues. Looked up from germline, CDR1 is DFQATT and CDR2 is SNEGSKA (reference sequence). CDR3 amino acids: CSARSSRREAFF. The CDR3 DNA reads TGCAGTGCTAGAAGTAGCAGGAGGGAAGCTTTCTTT.

The chain links TRBV12-5 to TRBJ2-7; D is unresolved. The germline gives CDR1 LGHNT, CDR2 FRNRAP. This CDR3 is built from 16 residues. V was cut by 6 bases and J by 0 bases, with 18 bases left in between. DNA for the CDR3: TGTGCTAGTGGCCCACCTCTTGGACCTAGCTCCTACGAGCAGTACTTC. Translated: CASGPPLGPSSYEQYF.

The rearrangement joins TRBV5-1 to TRBJ2-2; D is possibly TRBD1 (5 bases). V lost 4 bases to trimming and J lost 1 base, with 8 bases between them. Per the germline V gene, CDR1 is SGHRS and CDR2 is YFSETQ. This CDR3 has 14 amino acids. CDR3: CASSPQGNTGELFF. CDR3 coding DNA: TGCGCCAGCAGCCCGCAGGGGAACACCGGGGAGCTGTTTTTT.

The J gene is TRBJ2-2, the V gene TRBV9; no clear D. There are 16 residues in the CDR3. Looked up from germline, CDR1 is SGDLS and CDR2 is YYNGEE. The V end was cut by 0 bases, the J end by 4 bases, with 13 bases between. CDR3 nucleotide sequence: TGTGCCAGCAGCGTAGGCGGCCTCTTTGGCACCGGGGAGCTGTTTTTT. This sequence encodes CASSVGGLFGTGELFF.

This clonotype has more than one count but fewer than ten. One end of the junction is discordant with germline, which a read error may explain. The V gene is TRBV14, the J gene TRBJ2-7, with 7 positions matching TRBD1. Germline V gene sequence: CDR1 SGHDN, CDR2 FVKESK. The CDR3 has 11 residues. CDR3 DNA sequence: TGTGCCAGCAGCCGGTGGGACAGCTTAGCCTTC. Translating gives CASSRWDSLAF.

The genes are TRBV20-1 and TRBJ2-7, with D perhaps being TRBD1 or TRBD2 (5 bases each). Germline CDR1 and CDR2: DFQATT and SNEGSKA (reference sequence). The CDR3 totals 12 residues. Trimming shortened V by 6 bases and J by 2 bases, and 11 bases separated the two germline ends. CDR3 DNA sequence: TGCAGTGCCGTGGGGACCCCCTACGAGCAGTACTTC. Translating gives CSAVGTPYEQYF.

In this sample, this clonotype turned up many times. V is TRBV12-3 or TRBV12-4 and J is TRBJ1-5, with TRBD1 as a possible D gene (6 bases). The CDR3 spans 14 residues. V was shortened by 8 bases and J by 2 bases, with 13 bases between the two germline ends. The chain's CDR3 is CASAPNRGNQPQHF. The CDR3 DNA is TGTGCCAGCGCACCTAACAGGGGCAATCAGCCCCAGCATTTT.

This clonotype was observed a handful of times. This chain uses TRBV20-1 with TRBJ2-5; D not certain. The CDR3 contains 13 residues. CDR1 is DFQATT, CDR2 SNEGSKA, per germline (reference sequence). V lost 3 bases to trimming and J lost 5 bases, with 13 bases between them. The CDR3 spells CSASGVGPETQYF. The CDR3, as DNA: TGCAGTGCTAGTGGCGTCGGCCCTGAGACCCAGTACTTC.

The CDR3 DNA reads TGTGCCACCGTAGCCAATGAGCAGTTCTTC. It translates to CATVANEQFF. The rearrangement joins TRBV12-3 or TRBV12-4 to TRBJ2-1; D not certain. V was clipped by 10 bases and J by 6 bases, with 7 bases between them. The CDR3 is 10 residues long.

This chain uses TRBV12-3 or TRBV12-4 with TRBJ1-4, with no clear D. With 4 bases removed from V and 3 bases from J, the gap between germline ends came to 9 bases. The CDR3 covers 14 residues. CDR3 nucleotides: TGTGCCAGCAGTTCCGGTACCCCTAATGAAAAACTGTTTTTT. Its protein product is CASSSGTPNEKLFF.

This clonotype was found a few times. J is TRBJ2-1 and V is TRBV20-1, with 7 bases lining up with TRBD1. The CDR3 loop spans 17 amino acids. Germline V gene sequence: CDR1 DFQATT, CDR2 SNEGSKA (reference sequence). The CDR3 DNA is TGCACCTCGCGAGGGGGCTCGGGGCCTAGCTCCTACAATGAGCAGTTCTTC. Its protein product is CTSRGGSGPSSYNEQFF.

The chain couples TRBV5-6 to TRBJ2-3; D is unclear. V shed 0 bases and J shed 8 bases, with 13 bases lying between them. Germline CDR1 reads SGHDT; CDR2 reads YYEEEE. The length of the CDR3 is 14 residues. DNA of the CDR3: TGTGCCAGCAGCTTGGGTGAGCGACCGGTTACGCAGTATTTT. Its protein is CASSLGERPVTQYF.

The chain uses TRBV7-9 and TRBJ2-3; D is uncertain. There are 12 residues in the CDR3. Germline V gene sequence: CDR1 SEHNR, CDR2 FQNEAQ (reference sequence). The V and J ends lost 2 bases and 10 bases respectively, with 10 bases between them. The CDR3 loop is CASSLLPIAQYF. Written as DNA, the CDR3 is TGTGCCAGCAGCTTATTGCCAATCGCGCAGTATTTT.